This paragraph covers one T cell receptor beta chain sequence. As yet, its antigen is unknown. These data come from a study of blood T cells in healthy people across ages. Study-wide findings and caveats: Among T cells, TCR beta diversity per million cells dropped roughly linearly as age rose.

Through a sample-barcoded 5' primer and a J-beta primer mix, a second PCR was run for roughly 7 to 11 cycles. MiXCR was run by TCRdb on the 5' RACE reads, yielding one entry per CDR3 protein. The sample lists about 1.8 million distinct CDR3 sequences; around half were seen once. V was shortened by 1 base and J by 2 bases, with 6 bases between the two germline ends. The CDR3 runs 13 residues. In germline, CDR1 is DFQATT, CDR2 SNEGSKA (reference sequence). The source is a woman aged 40 to 50 in good health. The rearrangement joins TRBV20-1 to TRBJ1-5, with D perhaps matching TRBD1 (6 bases). The material sequenced was blood. CDR3 DNA sequence: TGCAGTGCTAGAGGGACAGGCAATCAGCCCCAGCATTTT. This sequence encodes CSARGTGNQPQHF.